The 17 T cell receptor beta chains presented below share a single source sample, sequenced in a study of CD8 T cells in ankylosing spondylitis. Study-level results: The study identified a TCR beta motif of seven or eight highly homologous variants that appeared characteristic of ankylosing spondylitis blood.

TCRdb re-derived calls from the 5' RACE reads in MiXCR, one entry per CDR3 protein. The sample carries some 400,000 distinct CDR3 sequences, approximately 20% recorded once. These TCRs are of unknown antigen specificity. Sequencing used blood, either unsorted or a sorted T cell fraction (not recorded which). All receptors come from a male donor with ankylosing spondylitis.

The chain links TRBV24-1 to TRBJ2-1; TRBD2 matches 11 bases. V was pared by 4 bases and J by 4 bases, with 5 bases of the junction left unmatched. The CDR3 covers 16 residues. Germline loops: CDR1 KGHDR, CDR2 SFDVKD. CDR3 coding DNA: TGTGCCACCAGTGACCCCGGGACTAGCGGTTACAATGAGCAGTTCTTC. This encodes CATSDPGTSGYNEQFF.

This clonotype has at least ten counts. This sequence joins TRBV4-3 and TRBJ1-2, with D possibly TRBD1 on 6 matching bases. This CDR3 region has 15 residues. Germline CDR1 is LGHNA and CDR2 is YSLEER. Trimming left V 0 bases short and J 5 bases short, with 13 bases between. CDR3 DNA: TGCGCCAGCAGCCAAGATTCAGGGGTCCGGTATGGCTACACCTTC. Its translation: CASSQDSGVRYGYTF.

The sample holds a few counts of this clonotype. The chain uses TRBV28 and TRBJ2-4; D remains ambiguous. Germline-derived CDR1 and CDR2 are MDHEN and SYDVKM. This CDR3 comprises 14 residues. V was shortened by 7 bases and J by 13 bases, with 23 bases between the two germline ends. The CDR3 sequence is CASTSDGKTRLQYF. CDR3 DNA sequence: TGTGCCAGCACATCAGATGGTAAAACCCGTCTCCAGTACTTC.

The CDR3 loop reads CATSDQAGVGYNEQFF. CDR3 bases: TGTGCCACCAGTGACCAAGCGGGAGTAGGCTACAATGAGCAGTTCTTC. The chain links TRBV24-1 to TRBJ2-1; 8 nucleotides line up with TRBD2. Looked up from germline, CDR1 is KGHDR and CDR2 is SFDVKD. V trimming: 4 bases; J trimming: 3 bases; junction bases outside the gene matches: 7. CDR3 length equals 16 residues.

This clonotype was found many times. The J gene is TRBJ2-1, the V gene TRBV10-3; 8 nucleotides match TRBD2. The CDR3 contains 14 residues. J lost 10 bases, V lost 0 bases, and 5 bases had no gene match. Germline CDR1 reads ENHRY; CDR2 reads SYGVKD. The CDR3 DNA is TGTGCCATCAGTGAGTCGGCGGGGGGTGGGGAGCAGTTCTTC. Translation gives CAISESAGGGEQFF.

This clonotype was detected a few times. The rearrangement joins TRBV9 to TRBJ2-7; D is unclear. This CDR3 has 13 amino acids. CDR1 and CDR2 from the germline V gene are SGDLS and YYNGEE. Trimming cost V 6 bases and J 1 base, with 11 bases left between them. The CDR3 nucleotides are TGTGCCAGCAACAGAGCAAATTCCTACGAGCAGTACTTC. Protein: CASNRANSYEQYF.

J is TRBJ2-7 and V is TRBV9; TRBD2 aligns across 14 bases. The CDR3 length is 15 residues. From germline, CDR1 is SGDLS and CDR2 YYNGEE. V lost 4 bases to trimming and J lost 7 bases; unmatched junction nucleotides: 7. The CDR3 DNA is TGTGCCAGCAGCCCCGGGACTAGCGGGAGAGGTGAGCAGTACTTC. The encoded protein is CASSPGTSGRGEQYF.

The chain is built from TRBV4-2 and TRBJ1-3, with a weak D call TRBD1 (6 bases). The CDR3 is made up of 17 amino acids. Germline assignment: CDR1 LGHNA and CDR2 YNFKEQ. V was cut by 0 bases and J by 1 base, with 13 bases left in between. CDR3 sequence: CASSQEGHLTSGNTIYF. The CDR3 DNA sequence: TGTGCCAGCAGCCAAGAGGGACACCTTACTTCTGGAAACACCATATATTTT.

J is TRBJ2-7 and V is TRBV29-1; 12 bases are a match to TRBD2. V lost 7 bases to trimming and J lost 6 bases; unmatched junction nucleotides: 10. The CDR3 totals 14 residues. CDR1 SQVTM and CDR2 ANQGSEA come from the germline V gene. CDR3: CSALRLAGDFEQYF. The CDR3 DNA is TGCAGCGCCCTCCGACTAGCGGGAGATTTCGAGCAGTACTTC.

The sample holds a few counts of this clonotype. The rearrangement links TRBV7-3 to TRBJ2-5, with D uncertain. CDR3 length equals 13 residues. V was trimmed by 2 bases and J by 13 bases, leaving 17 bases between them. Germline CDR1 SGHTA, CDR2 FQGTGA. Here the CDR3 reads CASSLAPQLELYF. Written as DNA, the CDR3 is TGTGCCAGCAGCTTAGCCCCCCAGCTAGAGTTGTACTTC.

This clonotype was detected a few times. This sequence joins TRBV29-1 and TRBJ2-5, with TRBD2 matching over 7 bases. The length of the CDR3 is 12 residues. The V gene end was trimmed by 7 bases and the J gene end by 3 bases; junction bases not matched to a gene: 5. Germline-derived CDR1 and CDR2 are SQVTM and ANQGSEA. The DNA of the CDR3 is TGCAGCGAGGTCCTAGCGGAAGAGACCCAGTACTTC. Translated, it gives CSEVLAEETQYF. The full variable domain, completed using reference TRBV29-1 and TRBJ2-5, is SAVISQKPSRDICQRGTSLTIQCQVDSQVTMMFWYRQQPGQSLTLIATANQGSEATYESGFVIDKFPISRPNLTFSTLTVSNMSPEDSSIYLCSEVLAEETQYFGPGTRLLVL.

This clonotype was observed a few times. The J gene is TRBJ2-3, the V gene TRBV5-1; no clear D gene. The V end was cut by 4 bases, the J end by 2 bases, with 17 bases between. CDR1 and CDR2 from the germline V gene are SGHRS and YFSETQ. This CDR3 is 16 amino acids long. This CDR3 reads CASSTQVPHATDTQYF. As DNA, the CDR3 is TGCGCCAGCAGCACTCAAGTCCCGCATGCCACAGATACGCAGTATTTT.

The chain combines TRBV5-1 with TRBJ2-7; D might be TRBD2 (7 bases). In germline, CDR1 is SGHRS, CDR2 YFSETQ. This CDR3 has 14 amino acids. V was clipped by 4 bases and J by 7 bases, with 18 bases between them. The DNA of the CDR3 is TGCGCCAGCAGCCGGGGGGCGGGAGAGGGAGAGCAGTACTTC. Protein: CASSRGAGEGEQYF.

The rearrangement joins TRBV7-2 to TRBJ2-1; D possibly corresponds to TRBD2 (5 bases). Germline V gene data show CDR1 as SGHTA and CDR2 as FQGNSA. V shed 3 bases and J shed 12 bases, with 18 bases lying between them. The CDR3 covers 14 residues. CDR3 sequence (DNA): TGTGCCAGCAGCTTGGTATTTCGGGCGGAGGCGCAGTTCTTC. Protein product: CASSLVFRAEAQFF.

This clonotype was observed a few times. The chain has TRBV12-3 or TRBV12-4 and TRBJ1-1, with D possibly being TRBD1 (5 bases). The V and J ends lost 2 bases and 4 bases respectively, with 11 bases between them. The CDR3 contains 14 residues. This CDR3 reads CASSLRGLGTEAFF. The CDR3 region has the DNA TGTGCCAGCAGTTTACGGGGGTTGGGCACTGAAGCTTTCTTT.

This chain joins TRBV29-1 and TRBJ1-5; D is possibly TRBD1 (5 bases). Per the germline V gene, CDR1 is SQVTM and CDR2 is ANQGSEA. The CDR3 extends over 12 amino acids. V was pared by 7 bases and J by 2 bases, with 9 bases between. The CDR3 DNA follows: TGCAGCGGCGGAGGGGGCAATCAGCCCCAGCATTTT. It translates to CSGGGGNQPQHF.

This clonotype was seen more than once but under ten times. The chain employs TRBV5-1 and TRBJ2-3; no definite D call. Per germline, CDR1 SGHRS and CDR2 YFSETQ. Deletions cut 4 bases from V and 6 bases from J, with 12 bases between. The CDR3 runs 13 residues. The CDR3 nucleotides are TGCGCCAGCAGCCTCCCGTCAGCCGATACGCAGTATTTT. This gives the protein CASSLPSADTQYF.